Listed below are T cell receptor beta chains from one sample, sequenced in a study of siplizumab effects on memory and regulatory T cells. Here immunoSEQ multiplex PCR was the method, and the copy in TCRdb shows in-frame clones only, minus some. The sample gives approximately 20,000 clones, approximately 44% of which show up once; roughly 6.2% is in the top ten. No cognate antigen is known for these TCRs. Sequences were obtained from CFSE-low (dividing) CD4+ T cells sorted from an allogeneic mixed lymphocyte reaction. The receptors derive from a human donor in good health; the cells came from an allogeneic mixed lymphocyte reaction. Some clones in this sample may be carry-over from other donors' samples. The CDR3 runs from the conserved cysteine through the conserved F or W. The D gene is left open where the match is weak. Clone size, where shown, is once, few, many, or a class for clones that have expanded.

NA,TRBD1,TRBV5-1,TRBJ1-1,TGCGCCAGCAGCTTGACAGGGGGCACTGAAGCTTTCTTT,CASSLTGGTEAFF
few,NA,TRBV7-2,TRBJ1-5,TGTGCCAGCAGCCCGCGCAATCAGCCCCAGCATTTT,CASSPRNQPQHF
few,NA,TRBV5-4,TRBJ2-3,TGTGCCAGCAGCTGGACTGGCACAGATACGCAGTATTTT,CASSWTGTDTQYF
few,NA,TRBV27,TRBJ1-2,TGTGCCAGCAGTTCGAGGGGGGCGTCAAGCTACACCTTC,CASSSRGASSYTF
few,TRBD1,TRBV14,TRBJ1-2,TGTGCCAGCAGCCCCCCCGGGACAGCCTATGGCTACACCTTC,CASSPPGTAYGYTF
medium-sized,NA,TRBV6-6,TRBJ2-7,TGTGCCAGCAGCCCCCAGGGGATAGTATCCTACGAGCAGTACTTC,CASSPQGIVSYEQYF
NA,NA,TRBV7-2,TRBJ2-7,TGTGCCAGCAGCTTAGTTGCGGGGCCCTACGAGCAGTACTTC,CASSLVAGPYEQYF
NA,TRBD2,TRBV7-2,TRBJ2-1,TGTGCCAGCAGCTTCGCCGGACTAGCGACTAATGAGCAGTTCTTC,CASSFAGLATNEQFF
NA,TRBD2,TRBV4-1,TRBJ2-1,TGCGCCAGCACCACACCGAGAGGGCTAGCGGGGAGCTCCTACAATGAGCAGTTCTTC,CASTTPRGLAGSSYNEQFF
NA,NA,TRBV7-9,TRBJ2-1,TGTGCCAGCAGCCCCCTCGAGCCTTCCTACAATGAGCAGTTCTTC,CASSPLEPSYNEQFF
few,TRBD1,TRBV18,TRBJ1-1,TGTGCCAGCTCAAACTACGGCCCAGGACAGGACACTGAAGCTTTCTTT,CASSNYGPGQDTEAFF
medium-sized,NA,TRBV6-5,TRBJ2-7,TGTGCCAGCAGTTACTCGGTGGAGGGGGGAATTGGGGAGCAGTACTTC,CASSYSVEGGIGEQYF